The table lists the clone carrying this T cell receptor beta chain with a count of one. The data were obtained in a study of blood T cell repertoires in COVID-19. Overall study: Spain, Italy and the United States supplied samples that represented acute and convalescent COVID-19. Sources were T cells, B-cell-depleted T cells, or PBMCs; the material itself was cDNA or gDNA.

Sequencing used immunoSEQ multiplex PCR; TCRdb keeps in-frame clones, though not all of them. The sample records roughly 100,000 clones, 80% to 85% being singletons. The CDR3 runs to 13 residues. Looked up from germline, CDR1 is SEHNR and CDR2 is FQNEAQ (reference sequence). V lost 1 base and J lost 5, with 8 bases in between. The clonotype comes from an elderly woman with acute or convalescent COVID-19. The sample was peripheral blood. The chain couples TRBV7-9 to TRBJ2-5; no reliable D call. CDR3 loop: CASSLGSRETQYF. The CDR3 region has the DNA TGTGCCAGCAGCTTAGGGTCGCGGGAGACCCAGTACTTC.